Sequencing of this TCR beta chain was carried out in a study of cytomegalovirus exposure and HLA in healthy donors. As regards this clone: Its cognate antigen is unknown.

Assay used: immunoSEQ multiplex PCR; TCRdb lists only in-frame clones, some missing. The table lists around 150,000 clones, just under 85% of them singletons. CDR3 length: 12 residues. V shed 7 bases and J shed 5 bases, with 11 bases lying between them. CDR1 and CDR2 (germline): SGDLS, YYNGEE. Notes on the study in general: For most TCR sequences rarity was the rule, although some public TCRs occurred in many donors. TCR beta chains numbering roughly 150 were designated cytomegalovirus-associated. Per published reports, the classifier diagnosed cytomegalovirus status with high specificity and sensitivity.

Sequencing was carried out using PBMCs. The chain joins TRBV9 to TRBJ2-3, with D perhaps matching TRBD2 (7 bases). The sequence was obtained from a man aged 25 to 40 in good health and CMV-seropositive. The CDR3 DNA reads TGTGCCAGCGGGGGGGCAAAAGATACGCAGTATTTT. Encoded protein: CASGGAKDTQYF.